This T cell receptor (beta chain) was recorded in a study of CD8 T cells in Susac syndrome. CDR3 size: 16 residues. Between the trimmed V and J ends, which lost 4 bases and 4 bases, there was a span of 23 bases. Germline CDR1 reads DFQATT; CDR2 reads SNEGSKA (reference sequence). Multiple sclerosis controls were treatment-naive patients with stable or active relapsing-remitting disease. The authors reverse transcribed roughly 0.5 to 1 ug RNA with random hexamers. The TCR beta CDR3 was amplified by immunoSEQ multiplex PCR across 54 Vbeta, 13 Jbeta. One entry per CDR3 protein, called by TCRdb with MiXCR from the immunoSEQ multiplex PCR reads. The sample gives about 280,000 distinct CDR3 sequences, approximately 84% of which show up once; approximately 0.11% is in the top ten.

The specimen was CD8+ T cells from PBMCs. This sequence originates from a human donor with multiple sclerosis. This chain uses TRBV20-1 with TRBJ2-7, with D possibly called TRBD1 or TRBD2 (5 bases each). In DNA form, the CDR3 reads TGCAGTGCTAAAGTTGGGGACCCTTCCAACCTTTACGAGCAGTACTTC. It yields the protein CSAKVGDPSNLYEQYF.